The 9 T cell receptor beta chains given below trace back to one sample, sequenced in a study of blood T cell repertoires in COVID-19 (TCRdb year 2020). The library was generated by the immunoSEQ multiplex PCR assay. TCRdb holds this immuneACCESS table with in-frame rearrangements only. Some clones are missing; in checked studies, unresolved V genes explain under half, and the rest has no known cause. The table for this sample lists about 170,000 clones; about four fifths of them were counted only once. The leading ten clones occupy roughly 2% of the sample. Sequenced material: peripheral blood. Source of these receptors: a woman older than 75 with acute or convalescent COVID-19.

The chain combines TRBV6-5 with TRBJ2-3; no clear D gene. CDR1 and CDR2 (germline): MNHEY, SVGAGI. The CDR3 spans 14 residues. V was shortened by 5 bases and J by 2 bases, with 11 bases between the two germline ends. The CDR3, as DNA: TGTGCCAGCAGTCGTCTACCTACCACAGATACGCAGTATTTT. Its protein product is CASSRLPTTDTQYF.

This clone appeared a few times. This chain connects TRBV11-2 to TRBJ1-1, with D possibly matching TRBD1 (5 bases). This CDR3 is 15 amino acids long. V gave up 2 bases and J gave up 5 bases, with 15 bases separating them. Per the germline V gene, CDR1 is SGHAT and CDR2 is FQNNGV. As DNA, the CDR3 is TGTGCCAGCAGCTTACTCGGGGCAGGAGGGACTGAAGCTTTCTTT. It encodes CASSLLGAGGTEAFF.

The chain joins TRBV19 to TRBJ2-3; the D gene is possibly TRBD1 (6 bases). The CDR3 is made up of 15 amino acids. Trimming removed 1 base at V and 4 bases at J, with 12 bases between. The germline V gene has CDR1 LNHDA and CDR2 SQIVND (reference sequence). CDR3 sequence (DNA): TGTGCCAGTAGTATAGCTTCTCGGACAGCAGATACGCAGTATTTT. It codes for CASSIASRTADTQYF.

The V call is TRBV29-1, the J call TRBJ2-2; D not resolved. This CDR3 is built from 14 residues. The germline gives CDR1 SQVTM, CDR2 ANQGSEA. Trimming left V 7 bases short and J 2 bases short, with 14 bases between. CDR3 sequence (DNA): TGCAGCGCAAAATTTAGCTTAAACACCGGGGAGCTGTTTTTT. Translating it yields CSAKFSLNTGELFF.

This chain connects TRBV7-2 to TRBJ1-3; 9 positions agree with TRBD1. Germline-derived CDR1 and CDR2 are SGHTA and FQGNSA. This CDR3 has 12 residues. J lost 14 bases, V lost 1 base, and 3 bases had no gene match. The CDR3 loop is CASSLGTGALYF. CDR3 nucleotide sequence: TGTGCCAGCAGCTTAGGGACAGGGGCCCTATATTTT.

The CDR3 protein is CASSETANGDTQYF. The CDR3 nucleotides read TGTGCCAGCAGTGAAACGGCAAACGGGGATACGCAGTATTTT. The V call is TRBV2, the J call TRBJ2-3; D gene uncertain. V was cut by 2 bases and J by 6 bases, with 12 bases left in between. Per the germline V gene, CDR1 is SNHLY and CDR2 is FYNNEI. This CDR3 comprises 14 residues.

This chain joins TRBV2 and TRBJ2-1; 10 nucleotides agree with TRBD2. Germline V gives CDR1 SNHLY, CDR2 FYNNEI. This CDR3 region has 14 residues. J gave up 14 bases and V 4 bases, and 11 bases lay outside the gene matches. CDR3 sequence reads: CASSVTGLAGDEFF. The CDR3 DNA reads as TGTGCCAGCAGTGTTACAGGGCTAGCGGGGGACGAGTTCTTC.

This clone was seen once. This chain connects TRBV6-5 to TRBJ2-2; no clear D gene. Germline V CDR1 and CDR2: MNHEY, SVGAGI. The V end was cut by 2 bases, the J end by 9 bases, with 13 bases between. CDR3 length: 14 amino acids. DNA for the CDR3: TGTGCCAGCAGTTACAGAGAAGATACCAGGGAGCTGTTTTTT. It is translated as CASSYREDTRELFF.

The V call is TRBV29-1, the J call TRBJ2-7; TRBD1 might be the D (6 bases). Germline V lookup: CDR1 SQVTM, CDR2 ANQGSEA. The ends were cut back, 6 bases at V and 6 bases at J, with 15 bases in the middle. The CDR3 covers 12 residues. The DNA of the CDR3 is TGCAGCGTCTCTGACAGGTTTTTCGAGCAGTACTTC. Its translation: CSVSDRFFEQYF.